This entry features one T cell receptor beta chain sequence. This specimen comes from a study of blood T cell repertoires in COVID-19. The wider study: Researchers got acute and convalescent COVID-19 samples from the United States, Italy and Spain. From T cells, B-cell-depleted T cells, or PBMCs came the material, which was cDNA or gDNA.

Method: immunoSEQ multiplex PCR; TCRdb's copy keeps in-frame clones and lacks some. The sample consists of around 69,000 clones, 82% of them appearing once. This CDR3 contains 16 residues. Germline CDR1 SGHTA, CDR2 FQGNSA. V trimming: 5 bases; J trimming: 1 base; junction bases outside the gene matches: 6. The source of this sequence is a woman in her sixties with acute or convalescent COVID-19. Specimen: peripheral blood. The chain links TRBV7-2 to TRBJ2-7, with TRBD2 matching over 12 bases. DNA of the CDR3: TGTGCCAGCAGCCGCGGCGGACTAGCGGGGTCCTACGAGCAGTACTTC. It is translated as CASSRGGLAGSYEQYF. Full variable domain (outside the CDR3, taken from reference TRBV7-2 and TRBJ2-7): GAGVSQSPSNKVTEKGKDVELRCDPISGHTALYWYRQSLGQGLEFLIYFQGNSAPDKSGLPSDRFSAERTGGSVSTLTIQRTQQEDSAVYLCASSRGGLAGSYEQYFGPGTRLTVT.